These T cell receptor beta chains were read from a single sample in a study of OX40 agonist ivuxolimab in advanced cancers. Some clones are missing from TCRdb's copy, which holds only in-frame ones; the method was immunoSEQ multiplex PCR. The repertoire holds 55,000 or so clones, with 88% as singletons. The source material was CD4+ or CD8+ T cells sorted from blood, sampled in a trial of the OX40 agonist ivuxolimab. The source of these receptors is an adult with an advanced solid tumor such as melanoma, head and neck, liver or kidney cancer. CDR3s include the opening cysteine and the closing phenylalanine or tryptophan. Fields, in order: clone size, D gene, V gene, J gene, CDR3 protein, CDR3 DNA. A D gene is named only where the DNA matches it firmly. Some rows mark clone size as missing; the rest say once, few, many or name a class of expanded clone.

clone size: .
D gene: TRBD2
V gene: TRBV7-6
J gene: TRBJ2-3
CDR3 protein: CASSLGGLAGSTDTQYF
CDR3 DNA: TGTGCCAGCAGCTTAGGTGGACTAGCGGGAAGCACAGATACGCAGTATTTT

clone size: .
D gene: .
V gene: TRBV7-6
J gene: TRBJ1-1
CDR3 protein: CASSRNLNTEAFF
CDR3 DNA: TGTGCCAGCAGCCGGAATTTGAACACTGAAGCTTTCTTT

clone size: .
D gene: TRBD2
V gene: TRBV5-1
J gene: TRBJ2-2
CDR3 protein: CASGPGTSSGELFF
CDR3 DNA: TGCGCCAGCGGACCCGGGACTAGCTCTGGGGAGCTGTTTTTT

clone size: .
D gene: .
V gene: TRBV6-5
J gene: TRBJ2-7
CDR3 protein: CASSYSSAAPYEQYF
CDR3 DNA: TGTGCCAGCAGTTACTCGAGTGCAGCTCCCTACGAGCAGTACTTC

clone size: .
D gene: .
V gene: TRBV6-4
J gene: TRBJ2-7
CDR3 protein: CASSDLPASSLVFYEQYF
CDR3 DNA: TGTGCCAGCAGTGACCTGCCGGCCTCGTCGCTAGTCTTCTACGAGCAGTACTTC

clone size: .
D gene: TRBD2
V gene: TRBV7-3
J gene: TRBJ2-3
CDR3 protein: CASSLDPSGRLHTQYF
CDR3 DNA: TGTGCCAGCAGCTTAGATCCTAGCGGGAGGTTACATACGCAGTATTTT

clone size: .
D gene: .
V gene: TRBV5-1
J gene: TRBJ1-3
CDR3 protein: CATPPDTGGNTIYF
CDR3 DNA: TGCGCCACCCCCCCCGACACAGGAGGAAACACCATATATTTT

clone size: .
D gene: .
V gene: TRBV7-9
J gene: TRBJ2-7
CDR3 protein: CASSRRGGDEQYF
CDR3 DNA: TGTGCCAGCAGCCGACGTGGGGGAGACGAGCAGTACTTC

clone size: .
D gene: .
V gene: TRBV6-6
J gene: TRBJ1-1
CDR3 protein: CASSYSRENTEAFF
CDR3 DNA: TGTGCCAGCAGTTACTCGAGGGAGAACACTGAAGCTTTCTTT

clone size: .
D gene: TRBD2
V gene: TRBV4-2
J gene: TRBJ2-7
CDR3 protein: CASSQRQPGGGDEQYF
CDR3 DNA: TGTGCCAGCAGCCAACGCCAACCGGGAGGGGGGGACGAGCAGTACTTC

clone size: .
D gene: .
V gene: TRBV7-3
J gene: TRBJ2-7
CDR3 protein: CASSLRPRGEQYF
CDR3 DNA: TGTGCCAGCAGCTTAAGGCCTCGTGGCGAGCAGTACTTC

clone size: .
D gene: .
V gene: TRBV19
J gene: TRBJ1-1
CDR3 protein: CASTARPQNTEAFF
CDR3 DNA: TGTGCCAGTACAGCTAGGCCCCAGAACACTGAAGCTTTCTTT

clone size: .
D gene: .
V gene: TRBV5-1
J gene: TRBJ2-2
CDR3 protein: CATAPRDTGELFF
CDR3 DNA: TGCGCCACCGCTCCCAGGGACACCGGGGAGCTGTTTTTT

clone size: .
D gene: .
V gene: TRBV28
J gene: TRBJ2-1
CDR3 protein: CASRPGSSYNEQFF
CDR3 DNA: TGTGCCAGCAGACCGGGGAGCTCCTACAATGAGCAGTTCTTC

clone size: .
D gene: .
V gene: TRBV6-1
J gene: TRBJ2-1
CDR3 protein: CASSPGGALQNEQFF
CDR3 DNA: TGTGCCAGCAGTCCTGGAGGGGCACTACAAAATGAGCAGTTCTTC

clone size: .
D gene: .
V gene: TRBV2
J gene: TRBJ2-5
CDR3 protein: CASTQVNQETQYF
CDR3 DNA: TGTGCCAGCACCCAGGTTAACCAAGAGACCCAGTACTTC

clone size: .
D gene: TRBD2
V gene: TRBV9
J gene: TRBJ2-2
CDR3 protein: CASSVGGGSTGELFF
CDR3 DNA: TGTGCCAGCAGCGTAGGGGGAGGGAGCACCGGGGAGCTGTTTTTT

clone size: .
D gene: TRBD2
V gene: TRBV29-1
J gene: TRBJ2-5
CDR3 protein: CSVEDRRLAGKQETQYF
CDR3 DNA: TGCAGCGTTGAAGATCGGAGACTAGCGGGAAAACAAGAGACCCAGTACTTC

clone size: .
D gene: .
V gene: TRBV4-1
J gene: TRBJ2-5
CDR3 protein: CASSQVGGETQYF
CDR3 DNA: TGCGCCAGCAGCCAAGTTGGTGGAGAGACCCAGTACTTC

clone size: .
D gene: TRBD2
V gene: TRBV11-2
J gene: TRBJ2-5
CDR3 protein: CASSFSGSYETQYF
CDR3 DNA: TGTGCCAGCAGCTTTAGCGGGAGCTATGAGACCCAGTACTTC

clone size: .
D gene: .
V gene: TRBV30
J gene: TRBJ1-5
CDR3 protein: CAWSVLNQPQHF
CDR3 DNA: TGTGCCTGGAGTGTACTAAATCAGCCCCAGCATTTT

clone size: .
D gene: TRBD2
V gene: TRBV13
J gene: TRBJ2-1
CDR3 protein: CASSNSGSSYNEQFF
CDR3 DNA: TGTGCCAGCAGCAATAGCGGGAGCTCCTACAATGAGCAGTTCTTC

clone size: .
D gene: TRBD2
V gene: TRBV11-2
J gene: TRBJ2-3
CDR3 protein: CASSFGTSGRDTQYF
CDR3 DNA: TGTGCCAGCAGCTTCGGGACTAGCGGGAGAGATACGCAGTATTTT

clone size: .
D gene: TRBD1
V gene: TRBV18
J gene: TRBJ2-3
CDR3 protein: CASSPTRQGADTQYF
CDR3 DNA: TGTGCCAGCTCACCAACGCGACAGGGGGCAGATACGCAGTATTTT

clone size: .
D gene: .
V gene: TRBV28
J gene: TRBJ1-1
CDR3 protein: CASRPWDGYTEAFF
CDR3 DNA: TGTGCCAGCCGACCCTGGGACGGCTACACTGAAGCTTTCTTT

clone size: .
D gene: .
V gene: TRBV20-1
J gene: TRBJ1-1
CDR3 protein: CSAPPRGEAFF
CDR3 DNA: TGCAGTGCCCCACCGCGGGGCGAAGCTTTCTTT

clone size: few
D gene: TRBD1
V gene: TRBV19
J gene: TRBJ1-1
CDR3 protein: CASSQRSQGWSSWNTEAFF
CDR3 DNA: TGTGCCAGTAGTCAGAGATCACAGGGGTGGTCGAGTTGGAACACTGAAGCTTTCTTT

clone size: once
D gene: .
V gene: TRBV7-2
J gene: TRBJ2-1
CDR3 protein: CASSFRPGQYNEQFF
CDR3 DNA: TGTGCCAGCAGCTTCAGGCCGGGCCAATACAATGAGCAGTTCTTC

clone size: .
D gene: .
V gene: TRBV5-1
J gene: TRBJ2-7
CDR3 protein: CASSLEGTFYEQYF
CDR3 DNA: TGCGCCAGCAGCTTGGAAGGGACTTTCTACGAGCAGTACTTC

clone size: .
D gene: .
V gene: TRBV25-1
J gene: TRBJ1-2
CDR3 protein: CASSPQGPYGYTF
CDR3 DNA: TGTGCCAGCAGTCCACAGGGACCCTATGGCTACACCTTC

clone size: once
D gene: .
V gene: TRBV5-4
J gene: TRBJ2-7
CDR3 protein: CASSYQLDSILREQYF
CDR3 DNA: TGTGCCAGCAGCTACCAACTGGACTCGATCCTACGCGAGCAGTACTTC

clone size: .
D gene: TRBD1
V gene: TRBV5-1
J gene: TRBJ1-2
CDR3 protein: CASSSITGVFNYGYTF
CDR3 DNA: TGCGCCAGCAGCTCAATCACAGGGGTATTTAACTATGGCTACACCTTC

clone size: .
D gene: TRBD2
V gene: TRBV2
J gene: TRBJ2-1
CDR3 protein: CASSESVGTSVYNEQFF
CDR3 DNA: TGTGCCAGCAGTGAATCGGTCGGGACTAGCGTCTACAATGAGCAGTTCTTC

clone size: .
D gene: .
V gene: TRBV6-5
J gene: TRBJ1-1
CDR3 protein: CASSSHRMNTEAFF
CDR3 DNA: TGTGCCAGCAGTTCTCACAGGATGAACACTGAAGCTTTCTTT

clone size: .
D gene: .
V gene: TRBV28
J gene: TRBJ1-4
CDR3 protein: CASRRYEDEKLFF
CDR3 DNA: TGTGCCAGCAGACGGTATGAGGATGAAAAACTGTTTTTT

clone size: .
D gene: .
V gene: TRBV2
J gene: TRBJ1-6
CDR3 protein: CASSVGYSPLHF
CDR3 DNA: TGTGCCAGCAGTGTAGGCTATTCACCCCTCCACTTT

clone size: .
D gene: .
V gene: TRBV28
J gene: TRBJ1-1
CDR3 protein: CASSFPTEAFF
CDR3 DNA: TGTGCCAGCAGTTTTCCCACTGAAGCTTTCTTT

clone size: .
D gene: .
V gene: TRBV7-9
J gene: TRBJ2-7
CDR3 protein: CASSDRTDIAYEQYF
CDR3 DNA: TGTGCCAGCAGCGACAGGACCGACATTGCATACGAGCAGTACTTC

clone size: .
D gene: .
V gene: TRBV14
J gene: TRBJ2-1
CDR3 protein: CASSQDPILYNEQFF
CDR3 DNA: TGTGCCAGCAGCCAAGATCCCATCCTCTACAATGAGCAGTTCTTC

clone size: .
D gene: TRBD1
V gene: TRBV6-1
J gene: TRBJ1-5
CDR3 protein: CASISGTGINQPQHF
CDR3 DNA: TGTGCCAGCATTTCCGGGACAGGGATTAATCAGCCCCAGCATTTT

clone size: .
D gene: .
V gene: TRBV2
J gene: TRBJ1-5
CDR3 protein: CASNRGHNQPQHF
CDR3 DNA: TGTGCCAGCAATCGGGGCCACAATCAGCCCCAGCATTTT

clone size: .
D gene: TRBD2
V gene: TRBV5-1
J gene: TRBJ2-7
CDR3 protein: CASSLALLAGEMYF
CDR3 DNA: TGCGCCAGCAGCTTGGCCCTACTAGCGGGAGAGATGTACTTC

clone size: .
D gene: .
V gene: TRBV28
J gene: TRBJ1-5
CDR3 protein: CASSLEGQPQHF
CDR3 DNA: TGTGCCAGCAGTTTGGAAGGGCAGCCCCAGCATTTT

clone size: .
D gene: .
V gene: TRBV4-1
J gene: TRBJ1-3
CDR3 protein: CASSQDSGTYTIYF
CDR3 DNA: TGCGCCAGCAGCCAGGACTCAGGGACGTACACCATATATTTT

clone size: .
D gene: .
V gene: TRBV2
J gene: TRBJ1-4
CDR3 protein: CASKVRTAINEKLFF
CDR3 DNA: TGTGCCAGCAAGGTTCGGACAGCTATTAATGAAAAACTGTTTTTT

clone size: .
D gene: .
V gene: TRBV5-1
J gene: TRBJ1-4
CDR3 protein: CASSFQTNEKLFF
CDR3 DNA: TGCGCCAGCAGCTTCCAGACTAATGAAAAACTGTTTTTT

clone size: .
D gene: .
V gene: TRBV7-8
J gene: TRBJ2-5
CDR3 protein: CASSYRGRQETQYF
CDR3 DNA: TGTGCCAGCAGCTACCGGGGGAGGCAGGAGACCCAGTACTTC

clone size: .
D gene: TRBD1
V gene: TRBV29-1
J gene: TRBJ2-7
CDR3 protein: CSVRGQGDHEQYF
CDR3 DNA: TGCAGCGTCCGGGGACAGGGGGACCACGAGCAGTACTTC

clone size: .
D gene: TRBD2
V gene: TRBV29-1
J gene: TRBJ2-1
CDR3 protein: CSVGLAETYNEQFF
CDR3 DNA: TGCAGCGTGGGACTAGCGGAAACCTACAATGAGCAGTTCTTC

clone size: .
D gene: .
V gene: TRBV6-5
J gene: TRBJ1-6
CDR3 protein: CASSVVDDSPLHF
CDR3 DNA: TGTGCCTCCAGCGTAGTGGATGATTCACCCCTCCACTTT

clone size: .
D gene: TRBD2
V gene: TRBV9
J gene: TRBJ2-1
CDR3 protein: CASSISGRGSYNEQFF
CDR3 DNA: TGTGCCAGCAGCATTAGCGGGAGAGGCTCCTACAATGAGCAGTTCTTC

clone size: once
D gene: .
V gene: TRBV5-1
J gene: TRBJ2-7
CDR3 protein: CASSADSYEQYF
CDR3 DNA: TGCGCCAGCAGCGCCGATTCCTACGAGCAGTACTTC

clone size: .
D gene: TRBD1
V gene: TRBV18
J gene: TRBJ1-4
CDR3 protein: CASSRETGYEKLFF
CDR3 DNA: TGTGCCAGCTCACGCGAGACAGGGTATGAAAAACTGTTTTTT

clone size: .
D gene: .
V gene: TRBV27
J gene: TRBJ1-1
CDR3 protein: CASRATGTSTEAFF
CDR3 DNA: TGTGCCAGCAGGGCAACGGGGACGAGCACTGAAGCTTTCTTT

clone size: .
D gene: TRBD1
V gene: TRBV25-1
J gene: TRBJ2-7
CDR3 protein: CASATGMGQYF
CDR3 DNA: TGTGCCAGTGCGACAGGGATGGGGCAGTACTTC

clone size: .
D gene: TRBD2
V gene: TRBV18
J gene: TRBJ2-7
CDR3 protein: CASSPRGGSGSTEQYF
CDR3 DNA: TGTGCCAGCTCACCCCGCGGGGGTAGCGGGAGTACCGAGCAGTACTTC

clone size: .
D gene: .
V gene: TRBV19
J gene: TRBJ2-1
CDR3 protein: CASSRRGRPNSYNEQFF
CDR3 DNA: TGTGCCAGTAGTAGAAGAGGACGGCCGAACTCCTACAATGAGCAGTTCTTC

clone size: .
D gene: TRBD2
V gene: TRBV19
J gene: TRBJ2-3
CDR3 protein: CASSSLAGDTQYF
CDR3 DNA: TGTGCCAGTAGTAGTCTAGCGGGAGATACGCAGTATTTT